This T cell receptor (beta chain) was observed in a study of siplizumab effects on memory and regulatory T cells. With regard to this clone: Its antigen remains unknown.

Study-wide findings and caveats: Naive T cell populations appeared to exhibit greater diversity than memory cells and appeared to be major alloresponse contributors. For siplizumab cultures, the suppressive function of their proliferating Tregs was not confirmed.

The CDR3 totals 13 residues. CDR1 LGHNA and CDR2 YNFKEQ come from the germline V gene. V dropped 5 bases and J dropped 2 bases, with 9 bases sitting between them. Data came from immunoSEQ multiplex PCR; TCRdb stores just in-frame clones and leaves some out. The data contain 85,000 to 130,000 clones, 92% of them singletons. The sample taken for sequencing was Tregs sorted from blood. The source of this sequence is a human donor in good health. The J gene is TRBJ2-5, the V gene TRBV4-2; possibly TRBD1 for D (6 bases). The CDR3 nucleotides read TGTGCCAGCAGCTCAGGACAGCAAGAGACCCAGTACTTC. Its protein product is CASSSGQQETQYF.